This passage covers 21 T cell receptor beta chains from one sample sequenced in a study of OX40 agonist ivuxolimab in advanced cancers. Data came from immunoSEQ multiplex PCR; TCRdb stores just in-frame clones and leaves some out. There are about 24,000 clones in the sample; 60% to 80% occur only once, and about 17% lies in the top ten. This specimen consisted of CD4+ or CD8+ T cells sorted from blood, obtained in a trial of the OX40 agonist ivuxolimab. These receptors came from an adult with an advanced solid tumor such as melanoma, head and neck, liver or kidney cancer.

The chain joins TRBV11-2 to TRBJ2-5; D remains ambiguous. The J call is in doubt because the DNA end fits TRBJ2-7 better. The CDR3 extends over 16 amino acids. Germline V gene sequence: CDR1 SGHAT, CDR2 FQNNGV. CDR3 coding DNA: TGTGCCAGCAGCTTTGGGCAGTCCTTATCTGGGGACGAGCAGTACTTC. Encoded protein: CASSFGQSLSGDEQYF.

The chain recombines TRBV6-5 with TRBJ1-1, with D unclear. The germline V and J ends were trimmed by 4 bases and 1 base, with 10 bases remaining between them. This CDR3 has 14 amino acids. Germline CDR1 reads MNHEY; CDR2 reads SVGAGI. This CDR3 is CASSSHTPNTEAFF. The CDR3 nucleotides read TGTGCCAGCAGTTCCCATACACCGAACACTGAAGCTTTCTTT.

There are a few counts of this clone. This chain connects TRBV11-2 to TRBJ1-2; D remains unclear. This CDR3 spans 11 amino acids. Germline assignment: CDR1 SGHAT and CDR2 FQNNGV. V was shortened by 0 bases and J by 7 bases, with 3 bases between the two germline ends. CDR3 sequence reads: CASSLERGYTF. The CDR3 DNA is TGTGCCAGCAGCTTAGAGCGTGGCTACACCTTC.

The sample holds a few counts of this clone. CDR3 in amino acids: CASSLGQGSDTQYF. CDR3 in DNA: TGCGCCAGCAGCTTAGGACAGGGGTCCGATACGCAGTATTTT. The chain joins TRBV5-1 to TRBJ2-3; 9 bases are a match to TRBD1. With V trimmed by 2 bases and J by 6 bases, 4 bases remained unmatched. CDR1 and CDR2 (germline): SGHRS, YFSETQ. The CDR3 consists of 14 residues.

Details on this clone: In the same sample, other DNA sequences code for this CDR3. The chain joins TRBV5-4 to TRBJ1-4; D call uncertain. This CDR3 comprises 13 residues. Trimming cost V 4 bases and J 5 bases, with 9 bases left between them. Germline V gives CDR1 SGHNT, CDR2 YYREEE (reference sequence). The CDR3 here is CASSPSGNEKLFF. CDR3 coding DNA: TGTGCCAGCAGCCCCTCGGGGAATGAAAAACTGTTTTTT.

The gene calls are TRBV5-1 and TRBJ1-2; tentative D call: TRBD1 (6 bases). V was trimmed by 4 bases and J by 2 bases, leaving 15 bases between them. Germline CDR1 reads SGHRS; CDR2 reads YFSETQ. CDR3 length equals 15 residues. The CDR3 DNA follows: TGCGCCAGCAGCCCGGGAGGGGGGGTCAACTATGGCTACACCTTC. Residues: CASSPGGGVNYGYTF.

The gene calls are TRBV6-4 and TRBJ1-2, with D hard to call. Trimming shortened V by 3 bases and J by 5 bases, and 7 bases separated the two germline ends. The CDR3 length is 12 residues. CDR1 is MRHNA and CDR2 is SNTAGT in the germline V gene. The CDR3 region has the DNA TGTGCCAGCAGTGAGGGCGGATATGGCTACACCTTC. This gives the protein CASSEGGYGYTF.

V is TRBV6-5 and J is TRBJ1-2; 7 bases match TRBD1. The V gene end was trimmed by 8 bases and the J gene end by 8 bases; junction bases not matched to a gene: 8. The CDR3 runs 12 residues. Germline CDR1 reads MNHEY; CDR2 reads SVGAGI. The DNA for the CDR3 is TGTGCCAGCGTGCAGGGGGTAGAAGGCTACACCTTC. This translates into CASVQGVEGYTF.

V gene TRBV7-3 combines with J gene TRBJ1-1; TRBD1 is a possible D gene (6 bases). The CDR3 has 13 residues. Germline assignment: CDR1 SGHTA and CDR2 FQGTGA. Trimming cost V 5 bases and J 5 bases, with 12 bases left between them. In nucleotides, the CDR3 is TGTGCCAGCAGCCTTCACAGGGAGACTGAAGCTTTCTTT. Translating gives CASSLHRETEAFF.

The V gene is TRBV7-2, the J gene TRBJ2-6; D unclear. Trimming stripped 5 bases from V and 2 bases from J, with 10 bases between. This CDR3 has 15 amino acids. The germline V gene encodes CDR1 SGHTA and CDR2 FQGNSA. CDR3 in DNA: TGTGCCAGCAGCCTGGGGATCGCTGGGGCCAACGTCCTGACTTTC. It codes for CASSLGIAGANVLTF.

The chain links TRBV7-9 to TRBJ2-7; the match to TRBD1 covers 7 bases. Germline V gene lookup returns CDR1 SEHNR and CDR2 FQNEAQ (reference sequence). V lost 5 bases, J lost 1 base, and 8 bases stayed unmatched. This CDR3 has 15 residues. CDR3 bases: TGTGCCAGCAGCCCACCACCGGGACAGTCCTACGAGCAGTACTTC. Protein: CASSPPPGQSYEQYF.

The J gene is TRBJ2-1, the V gene TRBV4-2, with 8 bases lining up with TRBD2. With 4 bases clipped from V and 8 bases from J, the junction kept 13 bases outside the gene matches. The CDR3 contains 16 residues. Per the germline V gene, CDR1 is LGHNA and CDR2 is YNFKEQ. This chain's CDR3 is CASSPSPGGRFDEQFF. DNA of the CDR3: TGTGCCAGCAGCCCCTCTCCGGGCGGGAGGTTCGATGAGCAGTTCTTC.

The chain uses TRBV5-1 and TRBJ2-6; D remains unclear. The V gene's germline CDR1 is SGHRS and CDR2 YFSETQ. V shed 9 bases and J shed 4 bases, with 8 bases lying between them. This CDR3 has 12 amino acids. The CDR3 protein is CAISTGANVLTF. In nucleotides, the CDR3 is TGCGCCATTTCAACAGGGGCCAACGTCCTGACTTTC.

This chain links TRBV12-5 with TRBJ2-1; 15 nucleotides align to TRBD2. This CDR3 is 20 amino acids long. Germline loops: CDR1 LGHNT, CDR2 FRNRAP. J was trimmed by 0 bases and V by 2 bases; bases with no gene match: 8. The CDR3 DNA reads as TGTGCTAGTGGTTTGACCGGGACTAGCGGGAGGTACAGCTCCTACAATGAGCAGTTCTTC. Encoded protein: CASGLTGTSGRYSSYNEQFF.

The count of this clone is one. The CDR3 region has the DNA TGTGCCAGCAGTCGGGGTGGGACTAGCACAGATACGCAGTATTTT. It codes for CASSRGGTSTDTQYF. The V call is TRBV27, the J call TRBJ2-3, with a tentative D call TRBD2 (6 bases). Germline CDR1 and CDR2: MNHEY and SMNVEV (reference sequence). This CDR3 comprises 15 residues. Trimming took off 5 bases at V and 0 bases at J, with 12 bases between the two ends.

This chain uses TRBV2 with TRBJ1-5; D unresolved. This CDR3 contains 12 residues. V was shortened by 4 bases and J by 3 bases, with 4 bases between the two germline ends. The V gene's germline CDR1 is SNHLY and CDR2 FYNNEI. CDR3 coding DNA: TGTGCCAGCAGTGGAAACAATCAGCCCCAGCATTTT. Protein: CASSGNNQPQHF.

The chain recombines TRBV15 with TRBJ2-7, with no clear D. Deletions cut 1 base from V and 1 base from J, with 5 bases between. Germline assignment: CDR1 LNHNV and CDR2 YYDKDF (reference sequence). The CDR3 has 13 amino acids. The CDR3 reads CATSRAKSYEQYF. The CDR3 DNA sequence: TGTGCCACCAGCAGAGCGAAATCCTACGAGCAGTACTTC. Full variable domain (rest looked up from reference TRBV15 and TRBJ2-7): DAMVIQNPRYQVTQFGKPVTLSCSQTLNHNVMYWYQQKSSQAPKLLFHYYDKDFNNEADTPDNFQSRRPNTSFCFLDIRSPGLGDTAMYLCATSRAKSYEQYFGPGTRLTVT.

This clone was counted a few times. V usage is TRBV30 and J usage is TRBJ2-7, with no clear D. Germline CDR1 GTSNPN, CDR2 SVGIG (reference sequence). CDR3 length equals 11 residues. V was cut by 0 bases and J by 7 bases, with 7 bases left in between. The CDR3 spells CAWSVQSEQYF. DNA for the CDR3: TGTGCCTGGAGTGTACAGAGTGAGCAGTACTTC.

The V gene is TRBV6-6, the J gene TRBJ1-2; 8 bases are a match to TRBD1. Per germline, CDR1 MNHNY and CDR2 SVGAGI (reference sequence). V shed 0 bases and J 9 bases; nucleotides not matched to a gene: 9. The CDR3 extends over 15 amino acids. The CDR3 DNA reads as TGTGCCAGCAGTTACTCTTCCGACAGGGGCCCTCGCTACACCTTC. This gives the protein CASSYSSDRGPRYTF.

The chain carries TRBV9 and TRBJ2-7; D may correspond to TRBD1 or TRBD2 (5 bases each). This CDR3 region has 14 residues. Trimming left V 2 bases short and J 1 base short, with 10 bases between. CDR1 is SGDLS and CDR2 is YYNGEE in the germline V gene. CDR3 coding DNA: TGTGCCAGCAGCGTCCGGGACGCTTCCTACGAGCAGTACTTC. Encoded protein: CASSVRDASYEQYF.

The V gene is TRBV19, the J gene TRBJ2-3, with D possibly TRBD1 on 6 matching bases. The CDR3 consists of 15 residues. V was shortened by 4 bases and J by 2 bases, with 13 bases between the two germline ends. Germline-derived CDR1 and CDR2 are LNHDA and SQIVND (reference sequence). The CDR3 DNA reads as TGTGCCAGTAGTACCTACCGGGACAACACAGATACGCAGTATTTT. Translated, it gives CASSTYRDNTDTQYF.